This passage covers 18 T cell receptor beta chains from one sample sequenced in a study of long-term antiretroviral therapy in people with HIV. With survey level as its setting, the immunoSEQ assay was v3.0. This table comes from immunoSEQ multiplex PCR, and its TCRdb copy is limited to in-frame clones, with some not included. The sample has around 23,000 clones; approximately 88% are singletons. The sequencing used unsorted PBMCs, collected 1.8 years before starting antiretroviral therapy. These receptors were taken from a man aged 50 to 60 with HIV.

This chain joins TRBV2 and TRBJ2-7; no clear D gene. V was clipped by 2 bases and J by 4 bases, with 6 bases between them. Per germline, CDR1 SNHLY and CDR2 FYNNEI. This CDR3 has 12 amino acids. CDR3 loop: CASSEMGYEQYF. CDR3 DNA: TGTGCCAGCAGTGAAATGGGGTACGAGCAGTACTTC.

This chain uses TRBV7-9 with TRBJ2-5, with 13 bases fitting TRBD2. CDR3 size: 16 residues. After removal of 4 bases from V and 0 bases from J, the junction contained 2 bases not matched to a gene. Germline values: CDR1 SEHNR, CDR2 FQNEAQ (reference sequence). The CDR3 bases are TGTGCCAGCAGCTCAGGGACTAGCGGGGACCAAGAGACCCAGTACTTC. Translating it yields CASSSGTSGDQETQYF.

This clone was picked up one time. The CDR3, as DNA: TGCGCCAGCAGATTAGACGGATATAGCACAGATACGCAGTATTTT. It yields the protein CASRLDGYSTDTQYF. The chain recombines TRBV5-1 with TRBJ2-3, with no clear D. The CDR3 has 15 residues. The V end was cut by 5 bases, the J end by 0 bases, with 13 bases between. The germline V gene has CDR1 SGHRS and CDR2 YFSETQ.

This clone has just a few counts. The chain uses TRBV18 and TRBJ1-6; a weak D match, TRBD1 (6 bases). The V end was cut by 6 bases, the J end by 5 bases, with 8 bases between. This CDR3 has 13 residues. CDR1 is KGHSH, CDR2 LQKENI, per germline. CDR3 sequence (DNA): TGTGCCAGCTCGAGGGGGGATAATTCACCCCTCCACTTT. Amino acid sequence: CASSRGDNSPLHF.

The CDR3 DNA sequence: TGCGCCAGCAGCCAAGGTTCGGGGACAGGGGGTTACGAGCAGTACTTC. Its translation: CASSQGSGTGGYEQYF. The rearrangement joins TRBV4-1 to TRBJ2-7; 11 bases agree with TRBD1. Per germline, CDR1 MGHRA and CDR2 YSYEKL. The CDR3 totals 16 residues. J gave up 4 bases and V 1 base, and 6 bases lay outside the gene matches.

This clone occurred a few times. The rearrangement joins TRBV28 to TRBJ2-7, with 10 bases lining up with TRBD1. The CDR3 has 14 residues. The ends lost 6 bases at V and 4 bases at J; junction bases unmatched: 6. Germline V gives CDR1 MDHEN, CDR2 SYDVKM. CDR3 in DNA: TGTGCCAGCAGCCATGGACAGGGGGTATACGAGCAGTACTTC. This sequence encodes CASSHGQGVYEQYF.

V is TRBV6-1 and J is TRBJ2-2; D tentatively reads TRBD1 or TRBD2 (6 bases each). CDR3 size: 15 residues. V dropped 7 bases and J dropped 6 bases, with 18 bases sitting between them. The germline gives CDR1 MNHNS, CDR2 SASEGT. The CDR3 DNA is TGTGCCAGCACGTGGGGTCTTGGGGGGCCCGGGGAGCTGTTTTTT. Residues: CASTWGLGGPGELFF.

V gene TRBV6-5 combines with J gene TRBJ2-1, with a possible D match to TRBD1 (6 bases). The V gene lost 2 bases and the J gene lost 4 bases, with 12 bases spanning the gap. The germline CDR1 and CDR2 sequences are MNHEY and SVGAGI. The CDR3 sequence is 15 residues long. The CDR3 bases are TGTGCCAGCAGTTACCAGGGGCTTATGTACAATGAGCAGTTCTTC. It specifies CASSYQGLMYNEQFF.

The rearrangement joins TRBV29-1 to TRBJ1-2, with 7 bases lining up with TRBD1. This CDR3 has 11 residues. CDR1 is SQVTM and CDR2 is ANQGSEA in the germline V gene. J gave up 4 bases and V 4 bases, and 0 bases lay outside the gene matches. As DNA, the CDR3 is TGCAGCGTTGGACAGGGCTATGGCTACACCTTC. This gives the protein CSVGQGYGYTF.

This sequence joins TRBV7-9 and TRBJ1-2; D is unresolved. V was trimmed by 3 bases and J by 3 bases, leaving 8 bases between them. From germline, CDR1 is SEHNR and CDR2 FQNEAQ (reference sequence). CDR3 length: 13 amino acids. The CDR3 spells CASSFISYYGYTF. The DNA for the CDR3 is TGTGCCAGCAGCTTTATCAGTTACTATGGCTACACCTTC.

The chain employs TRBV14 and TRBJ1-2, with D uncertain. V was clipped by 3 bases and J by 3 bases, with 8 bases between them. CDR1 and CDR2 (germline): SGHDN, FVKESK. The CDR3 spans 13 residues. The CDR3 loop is CASSHNRHYGYTF. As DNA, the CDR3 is TGTGCCAGCAGCCATAACAGACACTATGGCTACACCTTC.

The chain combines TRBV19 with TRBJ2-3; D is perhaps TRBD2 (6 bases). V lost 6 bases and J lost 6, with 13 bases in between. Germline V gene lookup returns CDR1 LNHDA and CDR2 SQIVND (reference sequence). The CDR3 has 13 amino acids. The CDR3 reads CASSGSISDTQYF. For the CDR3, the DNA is TGTGCCAGTAGCGGGAGTATATCTGATACGCAGTATTTT.

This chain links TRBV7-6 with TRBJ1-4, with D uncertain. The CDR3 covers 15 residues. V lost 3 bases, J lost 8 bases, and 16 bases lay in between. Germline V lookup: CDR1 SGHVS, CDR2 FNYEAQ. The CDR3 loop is CASSFGLAPGEKLFF. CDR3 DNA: TGTGCCAGCAGCTTTGGTTTGGCCCCTGGGGAAAAACTGTTTTTT.

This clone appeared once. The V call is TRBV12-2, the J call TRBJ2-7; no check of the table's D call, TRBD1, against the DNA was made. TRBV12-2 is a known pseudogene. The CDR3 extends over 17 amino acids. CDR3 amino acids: CASRLAQTGDYSYEQYF. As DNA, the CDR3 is TGTGCAAGTCGCTTAGCGCAAACAGGGGATTACTCCTACGAGCAGTACTTC.

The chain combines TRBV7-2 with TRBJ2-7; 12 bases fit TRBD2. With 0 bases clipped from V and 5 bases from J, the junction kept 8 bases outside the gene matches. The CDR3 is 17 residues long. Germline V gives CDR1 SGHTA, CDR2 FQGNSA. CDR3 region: CASSLARLAGGIDEQYF. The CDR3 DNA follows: TGTGCCAGCAGCTTAGCGCGGCTAGCGGGAGGGATCGACGAGCAGTACTTC.

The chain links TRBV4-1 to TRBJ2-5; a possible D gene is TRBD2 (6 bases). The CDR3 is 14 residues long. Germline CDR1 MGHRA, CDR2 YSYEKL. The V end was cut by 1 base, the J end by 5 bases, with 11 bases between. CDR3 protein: CASSQVGGPETQYF. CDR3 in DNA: TGCGCCAGCAGCCAAGTTGGAGGGCCGGAGACCCAGTACTTC.

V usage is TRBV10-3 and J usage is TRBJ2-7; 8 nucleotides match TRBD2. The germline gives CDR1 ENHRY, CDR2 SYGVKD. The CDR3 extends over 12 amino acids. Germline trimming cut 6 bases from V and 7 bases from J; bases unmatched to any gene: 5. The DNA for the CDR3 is TGTGCCATCAGCTTTACTAGCGGAGAGCAGTACTTC. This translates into CAISFTSGEQYF.

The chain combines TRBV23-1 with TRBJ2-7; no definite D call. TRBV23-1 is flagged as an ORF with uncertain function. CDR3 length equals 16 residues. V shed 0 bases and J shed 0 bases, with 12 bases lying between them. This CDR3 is CASSQSRDTCSYEQYF. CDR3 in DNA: TGCGCCAGCAGTCAATCACGAGACACTTGCTCCTACGAGCAGTACTTC.